Detailed here is one T cell receptor beta chain. Deletions cut 3 bases from V and 0 bases from J, with 17 bases between. The germline V gene encodes CDR1 ENHRY and CDR2 SYGVKD. This CDR3 has 17 residues. The data are from a study of T cells of healthy individuals. Each CDR3 protein gets one entry after TCRdb re-called the 5' RACE reads with MiXCR. The sample has around 53,000 distinct CDR3 sequences, roughly 15% seen once. The chain uses TRBV10-3 and TRBJ1-2, with D possibly being TRBD1 (5 bases). The sequence was obtained from a human donor in good health. DNA for the CDR3: TGTGCCATCAGTGACTACGGCCGGGGCGAAGCTAACTATGGCTACACCTTC. Amino acid sequence: CAISDYGRGEANYGYTF.